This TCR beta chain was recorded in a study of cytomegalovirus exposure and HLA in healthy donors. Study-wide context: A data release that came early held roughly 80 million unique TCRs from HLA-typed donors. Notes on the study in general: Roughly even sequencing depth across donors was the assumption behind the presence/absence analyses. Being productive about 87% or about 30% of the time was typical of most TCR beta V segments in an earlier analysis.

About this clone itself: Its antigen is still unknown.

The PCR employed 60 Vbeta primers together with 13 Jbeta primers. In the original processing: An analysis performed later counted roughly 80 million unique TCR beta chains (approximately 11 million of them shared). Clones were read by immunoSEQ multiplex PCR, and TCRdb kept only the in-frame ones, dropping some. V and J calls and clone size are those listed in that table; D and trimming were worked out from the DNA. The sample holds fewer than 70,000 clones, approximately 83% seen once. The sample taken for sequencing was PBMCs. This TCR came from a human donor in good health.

CDR3 sequence reads: CASSPTLTGELFF. In DNA form, the CDR3 reads TGCGCCAGCAGCCCGACTCTCACCGGGGAGCTGTTTTTT. The genes are TRBV4-1 and TRBJ2-2; D remains unclear. CDR1 and CDR2 (germline): MGHRA, YSYEKL. The CDR3 totals 13 residues. V lost 4 bases, J lost 4 bases, and 7 bases lay in between.